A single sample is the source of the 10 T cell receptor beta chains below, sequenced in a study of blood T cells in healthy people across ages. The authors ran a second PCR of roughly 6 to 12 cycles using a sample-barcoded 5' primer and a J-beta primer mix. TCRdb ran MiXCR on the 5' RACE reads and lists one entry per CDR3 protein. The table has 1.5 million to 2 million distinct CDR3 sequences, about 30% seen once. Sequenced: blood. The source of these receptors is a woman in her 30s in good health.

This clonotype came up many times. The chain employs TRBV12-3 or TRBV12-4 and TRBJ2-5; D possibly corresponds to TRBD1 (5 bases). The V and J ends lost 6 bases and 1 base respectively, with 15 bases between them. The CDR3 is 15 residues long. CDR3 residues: CASSLGQGPQETQYF. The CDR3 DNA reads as TGTGCCAGCAGCCTTGGGCAGGGCCCCCAAGAGACCCAGTACTTC.

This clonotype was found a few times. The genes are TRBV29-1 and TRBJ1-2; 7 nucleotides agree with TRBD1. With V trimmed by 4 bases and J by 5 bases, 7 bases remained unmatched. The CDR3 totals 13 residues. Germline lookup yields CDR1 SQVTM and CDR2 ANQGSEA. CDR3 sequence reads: CSVGTGLGYGYTF. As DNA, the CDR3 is TGCAGCGTTGGGACAGGTCTCGGTTATGGCTACACCTTC.

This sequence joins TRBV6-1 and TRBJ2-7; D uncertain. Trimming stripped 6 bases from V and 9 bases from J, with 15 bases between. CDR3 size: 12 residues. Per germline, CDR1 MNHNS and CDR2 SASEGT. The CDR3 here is CASSMDLGLQYF. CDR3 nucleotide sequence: TGTGCCAGCAGCATGGACCTCGGATTGCAGTACTTC.

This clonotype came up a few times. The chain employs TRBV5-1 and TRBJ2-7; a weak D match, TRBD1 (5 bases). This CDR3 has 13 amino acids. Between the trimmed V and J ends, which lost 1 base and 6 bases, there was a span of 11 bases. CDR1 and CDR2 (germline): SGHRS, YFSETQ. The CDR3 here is CASSLTQVSEQYF. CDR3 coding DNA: TGCGCCAGCAGCTTGACACAGGTCTCCGAGCAGTACTTC.

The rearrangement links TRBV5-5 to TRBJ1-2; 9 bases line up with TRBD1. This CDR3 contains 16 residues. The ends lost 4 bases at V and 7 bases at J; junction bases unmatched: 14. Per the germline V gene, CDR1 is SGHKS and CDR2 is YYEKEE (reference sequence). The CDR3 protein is CASSIGFGQGKSGYTF. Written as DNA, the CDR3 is TGTGCCAGCAGCATAGGTTTTGGACAGGGGAAATCTGGCTACACCTTC. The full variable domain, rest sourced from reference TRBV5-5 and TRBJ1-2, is DAGVTQSPTHLIKTRGQQVTLRCSPISGHKSVSWYQQVLGQGPQFIFQYYEKEERGRGNFPDRFSARQFPNYSSELNVNALLLGDSALYLCASSIGFGQGKSGYTFGSGTRLTVV.

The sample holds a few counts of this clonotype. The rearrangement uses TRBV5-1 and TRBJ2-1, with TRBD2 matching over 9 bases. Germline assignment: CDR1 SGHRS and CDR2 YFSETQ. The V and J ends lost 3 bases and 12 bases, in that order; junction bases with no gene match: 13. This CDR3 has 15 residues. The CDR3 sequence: CASSSVASGIERQFF. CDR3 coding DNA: TGCGCCAGCAGCTCGGTGGCTAGCGGGATTGAAAGGCAGTTCTTC.

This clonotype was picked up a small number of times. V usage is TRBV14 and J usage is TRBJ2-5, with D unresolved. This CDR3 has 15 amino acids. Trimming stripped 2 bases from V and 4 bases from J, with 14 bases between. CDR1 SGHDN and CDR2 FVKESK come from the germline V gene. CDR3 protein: CASSQIELGIETQYF. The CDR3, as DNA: TGTGCCAGCAGCCAAATCGAGTTGGGGATAGAGACCCAGTACTTC.

The CDR3 bases are TGCAGTGCTAGAGATTCGGCCAATTCACCCCTCCACTTT. This encodes CSARDSANSPLHF. The chain carries TRBV20-1 and TRBJ1-6, with D hard to call. V shed 0 bases and J shed 7 bases, with 7 bases lying between them. The CDR3 spans 13 residues. Germline assignment: CDR1 DFQATT and CDR2 SNEGSKA (reference sequence).

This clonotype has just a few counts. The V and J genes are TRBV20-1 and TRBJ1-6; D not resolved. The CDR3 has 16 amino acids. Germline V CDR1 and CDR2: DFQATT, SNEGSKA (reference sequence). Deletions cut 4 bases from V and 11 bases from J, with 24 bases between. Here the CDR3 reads CSAIVDGMALKAPLHF. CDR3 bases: TGCAGTGCTATTGTAGACGGGATGGCCCTTAAAGCACCCCTCCACTTT.

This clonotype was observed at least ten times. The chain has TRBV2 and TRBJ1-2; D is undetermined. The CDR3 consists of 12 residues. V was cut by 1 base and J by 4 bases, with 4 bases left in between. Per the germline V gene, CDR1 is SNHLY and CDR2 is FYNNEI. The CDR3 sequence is CASSEGAYGYTF. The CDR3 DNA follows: TGTGCCAGCAGTGAAGGGGCCTATGGCTACACCTTC.